The next 13 T cell receptor beta chains were all read from a single sample in a study of early T cells in non-severe SARS-CoV-2 infection. TCRdb independently ran MiXCR on the 5' RACE reads; one entry per CDR3 protein. The sample yields 60,000 or so distinct CDR3 sequences, around 10% seen once. Here the sequenced sample was whole blood, taken at baseline. Receptor source: an adult who was a healthcare worker with PCR-confirmed SARS-CoV-2 infection or an uninfected control (not recorded which).

This clonotype has a handful of counts. The chain carries TRBV3-1 and TRBJ2-5; the D gene is possibly TRBD2 (6 bases). This CDR3 spans 14 amino acids. Germline-derived CDR1 and CDR2 are LGHDT and YNNKEL (reference sequence). V was shortened by 4 bases and J by 5 bases, with 14 bases between the two germline ends. In DNA, the CDR3 is TGTGCCAGCAGCCGCGGAGGGCCGAGGGAGACCCAGTACTTC. Translation: CASSRGGPRETQYF.

This sequence joins TRBV5-6 and TRBJ1-2; D remains unclear. Trimming took off 5 bases at V and 7 bases at J, with 18 bases between the two ends. The CDR3 extends over 14 amino acids. Germline CDR1 is SGHDT and CDR2 is YYEEEE. CDR3 DNA sequence: TGTGCCAGCAGTCCGTGGCCAGGTGATACTGGCTACACCTTC. Translating gives CASSPWPGDTGYTF.

V gene TRBV28 combines with J gene TRBJ1-1; 9 bases align to TRBD1. The V gene end was trimmed by 6 bases and the J gene end by 7 bases; junction bases not matched to a gene: 3. CDR1 is MDHEN, CDR2 SYDVKM, per germline. The CDR3 runs 12 residues. The CDR3 reads CASSWGQGEAFF. The CDR3 coding sequence is TGTGCCAGCAGCTGGGGACAGGGTGAAGCTTTCTTT.

The genes are TRBV5-1 and TRBJ2-3; TRBD2 aligns across 11 bases. Germline V gene lookup returns CDR1 SGHRS and CDR2 YFSETQ. The V gene end was trimmed by 0 bases and the J gene end by 4 bases; junction bases not matched to a gene: 4. This CDR3 region has 16 residues. CDR3 sequence: CASSLDLAGGADTQYF. In nucleotides, the CDR3 is TGCGCCAGCAGCTTGGACCTAGCGGGGGGAGCAGATACGCAGTATTTT. Full variable domain (rest looked up from reference TRBV5-1 and TRBJ2-3): KAGVTQTPRYLIKTRGQQVTLSCSPISGHRSVSWYQQTPGQGLQFLFEYFSETQRNKGNFPGRFSGRQFSNSRSEMNVSTLELGDSALYLCASSLDLAGGADTQYFGPGTRLTVL.

This clonotype came up many times. CDR3 residues: CASSGQGKETQYF. DNA for the CDR3: TGTGCCAGTAGTGGACAGGGGAAAGAGACCCAGTACTTC. This chain joins TRBV19 and TRBJ2-5; TRBD1 matches 9 bases. CDR3 size: 13 residues. Per germline, CDR1 LNHDA and CDR2 SQIVND (reference sequence). V lost 5 bases and J lost 3; bases outside the gene matches: 1.

This clonotype has at least ten counts. CDR3 residues: CASSLLGGGYTF. The CDR3 DNA reads as TGTGCCAGCAGCTTATTAGGGGGCGGCTACACCTTC. This chain uses TRBV11-2 with TRBJ1-2, with 7 bases aligning to TRBD1. Germline assignment: CDR1 SGHAT and CDR2 FQNNGV. The CDR3 sequence is 12 residues long. V was pared by 2 bases and J by 8 bases, with 2 bases of the junction left unmatched.

This clonotype was seen only a few times. The chain combines TRBV9 with TRBJ2-5; 7 nucleotides align to TRBD2. Germline V gene lookup returns CDR1 SGDLS and CDR2 YYNGEE. J gave up 4 bases and V 0 bases, and 12 bases lay outside the gene matches. The CDR3 consists of 17 residues. CDR3 sequence reads: CASSVGVGAGVRETQYF. The CDR3 DNA follows: TGTGCCAGCAGCGTAGGAGTTGGGGCGGGGGTGCGAGAGACCCAGTACTTC.

Only a few counts were recorded for this clonotype. V and J are TRBV7-6 and TRBJ2-3, with D possibly TRBD2 on 6 matching bases. Trimming left V 10 bases short and J 2 bases short, with 22 bases between. CDR1 SGHVS and CDR2 FNYEAQ come from the germline V gene. CDR3 length equals 16 residues. The CDR3 region is CANPKWASEYTDTQYF. The CDR3 region has the DNA TGTGCCAACCCCAAGTGGGCTAGCGAGTACACAGATACGCAGTATTTT.

In its sample, this clonotype was seen a few times. The genes are TRBV10-2 and TRBJ1-5; the D gene is possibly TRBD1 (5 bases). Germline V gene lookup returns CDR1 WSHSY and CDR2 SAAADI. The CDR3 extends over 16 amino acids. The germline V and J ends were trimmed by 6 bases and 0 bases, with 15 bases remaining between them. In nucleotides, the CDR3 is TGCGCCAGCAGCGAGGGACTCCTAAATAGCAATCAGCCCCAGCATTTT. It translates to CASSEGLLNSNQPQHF.

This clonotype has a count of ten or more. V gene TRBV2 combines with J gene TRBJ2-7; perhaps TRBD1 as D (5 bases). Trimming pared 5 bases from V and 4 bases from J, leaving 9 bases between. This CDR3 has 12 residues. Germline-derived CDR1 and CDR2 are SNHLY and FYNNEI. The CDR3 bases are TGTGCCAGCAGTCCGCAGGGTTACGAGCAGTACTTC. Protein: CASSPQGYEQYF.

Many counts were recorded for this clonotype. V usage is TRBV14 and J usage is TRBJ1-5; no clear D. Per the germline V gene, CDR1 is SGHDN and CDR2 is FVKESK. Trimming removed 0 bases from V and 7 bases from J, with 10 bases in between. The CDR3 sequence is 14 residues long. The CDR3 nucleotides read TGTGCCAGCAGCCAAGACCGGCATTACCAGCCCCAGCATTTT. Amino acids: CASSQDRHYQPQHF.

The table lists this clonotype with a few counts. The chain joins TRBV11-2 to TRBJ2-7, with a tentative D call TRBD1 (5 bases). The germline V and J ends were trimmed by 5 bases and 4 bases, with 9 bases remaining between them. Germline loops: CDR1 SGHAT, CDR2 FQNNGV. The CDR3 runs to 12 residues. The CDR3 nucleotides are TGTGCCAGCAGCCCAGGGTGGTACGAGCAGTACTTC. Encoded protein: CASSPGWYEQYF.

The sample holds many counts of this clonotype. The gene calls are TRBV15 and TRBJ2-2; D remains ambiguous. Germline lookup yields CDR1 LNHNV and CDR2 YYDKDF (reference sequence). The CDR3 spans 16 residues. Trimming took off 5 bases at V and 6 bases at J, with 19 bases between the two ends. CDR3 in amino acids: CATSRRFPQSPGELFF. CDR3 nucleotides: TGTGCCACCAGCCGACGCTTTCCCCAGTCCCCCGGGGAGCTGTTTTTT.